The T cell receptor beta chain described here comes from a study of human T cells and chemical hapten exposure. Documented time point: patch test 1, 2 weeks after DPC sensitization. Treatment in this sample: therapeutic diphenylcyclopropenone sensitization with weekly scalp DPC. The V gene lost 6 bases and the J gene lost 2 bases, with 10 bases spanning the gap. The CDR3 extends over 13 amino acids. Germline lookup yields CDR1 MNHNS and CDR2 SASEGT. MiXCR, applied by TCRdb to the RACE reads, yields one record per CDR3 protein. This sample has about 110,000 distinct CDR3 sequences; 11% occur once, and the top ten carry around 3.4%. This clonotype was counted ten times or more.

This sequence joins TRBV6-1 and TRBJ1-2, with D perhaps TRBD1 (5 bases). Sequenced material: whole blood, taken in connection with sensitization to the hapten diphenylcyclopropenone (DPC). The receptor was derived from a woman between 40 and 55 years old with alopecia areata. Some clones in this sample may be carry-over from other donors' samples. In DNA form, the CDR3 reads TGTGCCAGCAGCCGGGACGGGAACTATGGCTACACCTTC. Its translation is CASSRDGNYGYTF.